This TCR beta chain was sequenced in a study of OX40 agonist ivuxolimab in advanced cancers. Note on this clone: Its antigen is currently unknown.

CDR1 MNHEY and CDR2 SMNVEV come from the germline V gene (reference sequence). The CDR3 covers 12 residues. V was pared by 4 bases and J by 2 bases, with 6 bases between. Whole-study findings and limits: At 0.1 to 3.0 mg/kg and by week 6, clonal expansion occurred in CD4+ and CD8+ blood T cells.

Profiled with immunoSEQ multiplex PCR; TCRdb holds only in-frame clones, not every one. The profile shows some 68,000 clones, more than 75% of them singletons. This chain joins TRBV27 and TRBJ2-7; D perhaps matches TRBD2 (5 bases). The receptor was isolated from an adult with an advanced solid tumor such as melanoma, head and neck, liver or kidney cancer. The sample was CD4+ or CD8+ T cells sorted from blood, taken in a trial of the OX40 agonist ivuxolimab. In DNA, the CDR3 is TGTGCCAGCAGTTCCGGGACCTACGAGCAGTACTTC. It yields the protein CASSSGTYEQYF.